The T cell receptor (beta chain) under discussion was sequenced for a study of shared clonotypes between healthy human individuals. CD45RO-negative cells were positively selected for CCR7, leaving out terminally differentiated effector memory CD45RA+ cells. CDR3 length equals 14 residues. V gave up 0 bases and J gave up 6 bases, with 9 bases separating them. CDR1 is MNHEY and CDR2 is SVGAGI in the germline V gene. Generated by immunoSEQ multiplex PCR, the TCRdb table keeps only in-frame clones and is missing some. The sample has about 2 million clones, about 95% seen once; the top ten hold 1.1%. This rearrangement joins TRBV6-5 to TRBJ2-1, with D perhaps matching TRBD2 (5 bases). The source of this sequence is a man between 18 and 29 years old in good health. The sequenced material came from naive CD8+ T cells sorted from blood. The CDR3 loop is CASSYSAGRNEQFF. The CDR3 bases are TGTGCCAGCAGTTACTCGGCGGGTCGCAATGAGCAGTTCTTC.